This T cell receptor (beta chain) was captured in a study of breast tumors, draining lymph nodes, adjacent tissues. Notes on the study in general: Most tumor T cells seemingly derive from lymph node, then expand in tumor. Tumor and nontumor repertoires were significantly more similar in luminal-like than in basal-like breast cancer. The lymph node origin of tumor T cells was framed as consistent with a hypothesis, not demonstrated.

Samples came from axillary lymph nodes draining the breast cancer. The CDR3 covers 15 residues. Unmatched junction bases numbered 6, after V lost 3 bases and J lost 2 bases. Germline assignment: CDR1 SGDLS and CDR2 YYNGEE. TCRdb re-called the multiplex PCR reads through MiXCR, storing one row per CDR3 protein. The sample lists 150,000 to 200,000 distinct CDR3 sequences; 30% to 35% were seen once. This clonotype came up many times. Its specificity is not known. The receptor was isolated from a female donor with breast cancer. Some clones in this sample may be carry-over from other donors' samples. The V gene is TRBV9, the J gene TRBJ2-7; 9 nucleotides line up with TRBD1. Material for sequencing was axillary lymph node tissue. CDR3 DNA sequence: TGTGCCAGCAGCGCCTCACAGGGGGCGACCTACGAGCAGTACTTC. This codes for CASSASQGATYEQYF.